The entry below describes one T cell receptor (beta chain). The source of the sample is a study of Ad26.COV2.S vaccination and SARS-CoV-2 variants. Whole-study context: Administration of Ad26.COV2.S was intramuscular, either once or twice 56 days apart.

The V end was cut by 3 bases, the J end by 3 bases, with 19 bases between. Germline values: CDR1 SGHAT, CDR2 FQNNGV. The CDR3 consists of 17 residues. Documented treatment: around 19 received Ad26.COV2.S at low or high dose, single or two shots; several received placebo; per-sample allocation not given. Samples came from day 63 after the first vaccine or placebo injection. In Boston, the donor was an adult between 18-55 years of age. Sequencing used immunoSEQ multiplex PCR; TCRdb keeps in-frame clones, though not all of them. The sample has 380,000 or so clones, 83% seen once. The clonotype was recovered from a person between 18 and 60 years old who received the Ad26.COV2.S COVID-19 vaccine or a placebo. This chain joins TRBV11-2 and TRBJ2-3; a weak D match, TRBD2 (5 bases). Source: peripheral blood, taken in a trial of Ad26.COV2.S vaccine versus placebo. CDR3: CASSLTPGVKRTDTQYF. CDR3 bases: TGTGCCAGCAGCTTGACTCCCGGGGTTAAGCGGACAGATACGCAGTATTTT.